A selection of T cell receptor beta chains follows, all from one sample in a study of cytomegalovirus exposure and HLA in healthy donors. Here immunoSEQ multiplex PCR was the method, and the copy in TCRdb shows in-frame clones only, minus some. The profile shows some 150,000 clones, around 84% of them singletons. Sequenced sample: PBMCs. The origin of the receptors is a boy aged 2 to 10 in good health and CMV-seronegative. CDR3s include the opening cysteine and the closing phenylalanine or tryptophan. Each record gives: D gene, clone size, V gene, J gene, CDR3 DNA, CDR3 protein. A D gene is named only where the DNA matches it firmly. Where a row states a size, it is once, few, many or the class of an expanded clone; other rows omit it.

>.|.|TRBV2|TRBJ2-3
TGTGCCAGCAGTTTCTCTAGCACAGATACGCAGTATTTT
CASSFSSTDTQYF
>.|.|TRBV5-1|TRBJ2-2
TGCGCCAGCAGGAGGGAAACCGGGGAGCTGTTTTTT
CASRRETGELFF
>.|.|TRBV6-1|TRBJ1-2
TGTGCCAGCAGACGAGACAGAGACTATGGCTACACCTTC
CASRRDRDYGYTF
>.|.|TRBV7-2|TRBJ2-1
TGTGCCAGCAGCCCAGGGCCCCGGGAGCAGTTCTTC
CASSPGPREQFF
>TRBD2|.|TRBV13|TRBJ2-3
TGTGCCAGCAGCCCCGACGAAGCGGGAGCAGGCACAGATACGCAGTATTTT
CASSPDEAGAGTDTQYF
>TRBD1|.|TRBV5-1|TRBJ1-2
TGCGCCAGCAGCTTGGCCTTCCGGGACAGGCTCTATGGCTACACCTTC
CASSLAFRDRLYGYTF
>.|.|TRBV28|TRBJ2-7
TGTGCCAGCAGCTCTACCCCATTCTACGAGCAGTACTTC
CASSSTPFYEQYF
>.|.|TRBV15|TRBJ1-1
TGTGCCACCAGCAGCGTTCCCACTGGTGAAGCTTTCTTT
CATSSVPTGEAFF
>.|.|TRBV7-3|TRBJ1-2
TGTGCCAGCAGCTTAACTGGGGGGTCTAGTGGCTACACCTTC
CASSLTGGSSGYTF
>.|.|TRBV6-1|TRBJ1-5
TGTGCCAGCAGTGACGGGGTAGTACCGCCCCAGCATTTT
CASSDGVVPPQHF
>.|.|TRBV7-4|TRBJ2-3
TGTGCCAGCAACTACCCGGCCGGAGCAACGGGAGATACGCAGTATTTT
CASNYPAGATGDTQYF
>.|once|TRBV28|TRBJ1-5
TGTGCCAGCCGCGTTCACAGTCGCAATCAGCCCCAGCATTTT
CASRVHSRNQPQHF
>.|.|TRBV19|TRBJ1-4
TGTGCCAGTAGTATGTCGGTGGGACGGCGGGGTGAAAAACTGTTTTTT
CASSMSVGRRGEKLFF
>TRBD2|.|TRBV4-3|TRBJ2-7
TGCGCCAGCAGCCCGTTTAGCGGGGGCTCCTACGAGCAGTACTTC
CASSPFSGGSYEQYF
>.|.|TRBV30|TRBJ1-1
TGTGCCTGGAGTGTACGTCCGGTAATGAACACTGAAGCTTTCTTT
CAWSVRPVMNTEAFF
>TRBD2|few|TRBV6-5|TRBJ2-7
TGTGCCAGCAGTTACGGTGCTAGCGGATCCTACGAGCAGTACTTC
CASSYGASGSYEQYF
>TRBD1|.|TRBV5-4|TRBJ1-1
TGTGCCAGCAGCTTTTCTTTTAACCGGGACAGGGGGCGGGGAGGCACTGAAGCTTTCTTT
CASSFSFNRDRGRGGTEAFF
>TRBD1|.|TRBV6-5|TRBJ1-1
TGTGCCAGTAGACAGGGGGGAACTGAAGCTTTCTTT
CASRQGGTEAFF
>.|.|TRBV10-3|TRBJ1-2
TGTGCCATCCGAGGGGGACAAGTAGACTATGGCTACACCTTC
CAIRGGQVDYGYTF
>.|.|TRBV5-4|TRBJ2-6
TGTGCCAGCAGCTTGGTGACTTCACTCTCTGGGGCCAACGTCCTGACTTTC
CASSLVTSLSGANVLTF
>TRBD1|.|TRBV7-2|TRBJ2-1
TGTGCCAGCAGCTTAACAGGGGCTGAATACAATGAGCAGTTCTTC
CASSLTGAEYNEQFF
>TRBD1|.|TRBV13|TRBJ1-4
TGTGCCAGCAGCCGCCGAGGGACAGGGGCAACTAATGAAAAACTGTTTTTT
CASSRRGTGATNEKLFF
>.|.|TRBV2|TRBJ2-7
TGTGCCAGCTGGACAAGTACCGAGCAGTACTTC
CASWTSTEQYF
>TRBD1|.|TRBV6-5|TRBJ1-5
TGTGCCAGCATTAGGACAGGGAGTCAGGAGCCCCAGCATTTT
CASIRTGSQEPQHF
>TRBD1|.|TRBV10-2|TRBJ2-1
TGCGCCAGCCGGACAGGGTCTCTTTACAATGAGCAGTTCTTC
CASRTGSLYNEQFF
>TRBD2|.|TRBV2|TRBJ2-2
TGTGCCAGCAGGGGACTAGCGAACACCGGGGAGCTGTTTTTT
CASRGLANTGELFF
>.|.|TRBV6-1|TRBJ2-1
TGTGCCAGCAGCCCCGAGGCGCTGGTGAGTGAGCAGTTCTTC
CASSPEALVSEQFF
>.|few|TRBV18|TRBJ1-2
TGTGCCAGCTCACCTGAGCCGGGGTCCTATGGCTACACCTTC
CASSPEPGSYGYTF
>TRBD2|.|TRBV4-3|TRBJ2-1
TGCGCCAGCAGCCAAGGAGTCCGAGCGGGAGGGCGTGAGCAGTTCTTC
CASSQGVRAGGREQFF
>.|.|TRBV25-1|TRBJ1-1
TGTGCCTGTGGTCCGGGGAACACTGAAGCTTTCTTT
CACGPGNTEAFF
>.|.|TRBV18|TRBJ1-1
TGTGCCAGCTCACCAAACGCGGGCGGCACTGAAGCTTTCTTT
CASSPNAGGTEAFF
>TRBD2|.|TRBV7-3|TRBJ2-1
TGTGCTAGCAGCTCAGGACTAGCGGGGACAGATGAGCAGTTCTTC
CASSSGLAGTDEQFF
>TRBD1|.|TRBV18|TRBJ2-7
TGTGCCAGCTCACAGGACAGGGCTGCCTACGAGCAGTACTTC
CASSQDRAAYEQYF
>TRBD2|.|TRBV27|TRBJ2-1
TGTGCCAGCAGGGATAGCGGGAGCCTCGCCTACGGGTCCAATGAGCAGTTCTTC
CASRDSGSLAYGSNEQFF
>.|.|TRBV7-9|TRBJ2-1
TGTGCCAGCAGCTTTGAAGCGGGCTTCTCCTACAATGAGCAGTTCTTC
CASSFEAGFSYNEQFF
>TRBD1|few|TRBV6-5|TRBJ1-1
TGTGCCAGCAGGATTCCCGACAGGGAAAAGGGTGAAGCTTTCTTT
CASRIPDREKGEAFF
>TRBD2|.|TRBV19|TRBJ2-1
TGTGCCAGTAGTATAACTAGCGGGGGGCTGTACAATGAGCAGTTCTTC
CASSITSGGLYNEQFF
>TRBD1|few|TRBV15|TRBJ2-7
TGTGCCACCAGCAAAGGCCGGGACAGGGGCTACGAGCAGTACTTC
CATSKGRDRGYEQYF
>.|.|TRBV29-1|TRBJ1-2
TGCAGCGTTAAACCCTCAGGGCTCCACTATGGCTACACCTTC
CSVKPSGLHYGYTF
>.|.|TRBV19|TRBJ2-7
TGTGCCAGTAGTATAACGGTCTCCTACGAGCAGTACTTC
CASSITVSYEQYF
>TRBD1|.|TRBV11-3|TRBJ1-1
TGTGCCAGCAGCTCCGGACAGGGCTCTGAAGCTTTCTTT
CASSSGQGSEAFF
>TRBD1|.|TRBV6-4|TRBJ2-1
TGTGCCAGCAGCGCCGGGACAGGGGTTGCAAATGAGCAGTTCTTC
CASSAGTGVANEQFF
>TRBD1|.|TRBV5-6|TRBJ2-7
TGTGCCAGCAGCCGGGACAGGAGCTCCTACGAGCAGTACTTC
CASSRDRSSYEQYF
>.|.|TRBV2|TRBJ2-1
TGTGCCAGCAGTGACAGGGTTTACAATGAGCAGTTCTTC
CASSDRVYNEQFF
>.|few|TRBV10-3|TRBJ2-6
TGTGCCATCAGTGACAGCTCTGGGGCCAACGTCCTGACTTTC
CAISDSSGANVLTF
>TRBD1|.|TRBV27|TRBJ2-7
TGTGCCAGCAGTTACCTCTCTACAGGGGGATATTACGAGCAGTACTTC
CASSYLSTGGYYEQYF
>TRBD2|.|TRBV6-6|TRBJ2-1
TGTGCCAGCAGTTACCGGGAGGATCTTGTTGAGCAGTTCTTC
CASSYREDLVEQFF
>TRBD1|.|TRBV18|TRBJ2-1
TGTGCCAGCTCCGAGACAGGGAATGAGCAGTTCTTC
CASSETGNEQFF
>TRBD1|.|TRBV5-4|TRBJ1-6
TGTGCCAGCAGCGAGGAGACAGGGGGCTCCTATAATTCACCCCTCCACTTT
CASSEETGGSYNSPLHF
>.|.|TRBV5-1|TRBJ1-4
TGCGCCAGCAGCTTCAGGGGAACGTCTGCGACTAATGAAAAACTGTTTTTT
CASSFRGTSATNEKLFF
>TRBD1|few|TRBV25-1|TRBJ1-2
TGTGCCAGCAGTGACTGGACAGGGGGCTATGGCTACACCTTC
CASSDWTGGYGYTF
>TRBD1|.|TRBV2|TRBJ2-7
TGTGCCAGCAGTGAAGAGGGACAGGGGACTGGCTACGAGCAGTACTTC
CASSEEGQGTGYEQYF
>TRBD2|few|TRBV2|TRBJ2-1
TGTGCCAGCAGTGATAGGGGTAGCGGGAAGAATGAGCAGTTCTTC
CASSDRGSGKNEQFF
>.|.|TRBV7-9|TRBJ2-1
TGTTCCAGCAACAATCCCGGGGACAAGTACAATGAGCAGTTCTTC
CSSNNPGDKYNEQFF
>.|.|TRBV6-1|TRBJ1-1
TGTGCCAGCAGTGAAAGTTTATTAGGACATATCATGAACACTGAAGCTTTCTTT
CASSESLLGHIMNTEAFF